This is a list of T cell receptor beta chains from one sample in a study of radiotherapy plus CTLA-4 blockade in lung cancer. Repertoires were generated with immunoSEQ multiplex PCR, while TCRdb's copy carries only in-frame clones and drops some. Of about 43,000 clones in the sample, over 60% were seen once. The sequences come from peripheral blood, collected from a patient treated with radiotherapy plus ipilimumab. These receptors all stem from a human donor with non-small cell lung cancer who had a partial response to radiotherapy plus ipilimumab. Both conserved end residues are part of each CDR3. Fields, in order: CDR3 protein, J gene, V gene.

cdr3_aa: CASTEGTGLTGYTF; j_call: TRBJ1-2; v_call: TRBV6-1
cdr3_aa: CASSRGVNTEAFF; j_call: TRBJ1-1; v_call: TRBV11-3
cdr3_aa: CASSIGPDRNTEAFF; j_call: TRBJ1-1; v_call: TRBV19
cdr3_aa: CASSVATGNLYGYTF; j_call: TRBJ1-2; v_call: TRBV9
cdr3_aa: CASTSRDRGNEQFF; j_call: TRBJ2-1; v_call: TRBV7-2
cdr3_aa: CASRLAGAHGEQFF; j_call: TRBJ2-1; v_call: TRBV19
cdr3_aa: CASSKAIGQGNEQYF; j_call: TRBJ2-7; v_call: TRBV21-1
cdr3_aa: CASSLQVGQGEETQYF; j_call: TRBJ2-5; v_call: TRBV11-2
cdr3_aa: CAGNVGGVGDGYTF; j_call: TRBJ1-2; v_call: TRBV6-1
cdr3_aa: CASSSLQGNTEAFF; j_call: TRBJ1-1; v_call: TRBV5-1
cdr3_aa: CASSSSGGVGNEQFF; j_call: TRBJ2-1; v_call: TRBV7-3
cdr3_aa: CASSLSGRETQYF; j_call: TRBJ2-5; v_call: TRBV7-9
cdr3_aa: CASSEIDLLAGVHEQYF; j_call: TRBJ2-7; v_call: TRBV2
cdr3_aa: CSVGLTNSNQPQHF; j_call: TRBJ1-5; v_call: TRBV29-1
cdr3_aa: CAISNDGTDGYTF; j_call: TRBJ1-2; v_call: TRBV10-3
cdr3_aa: CASSLREGDYTF; j_call: TRBJ1-2; v_call: TRBV18
cdr3_aa: CASSLDGADGELFF; j_call: TRBJ2-2; v_call: TRBV5-4
cdr3_aa: CASSSDPGTGKGEQYF; j_call: TRBJ2-7; v_call: TRBV5-1
cdr3_aa: CASSHGGPQYF; j_call: TRBJ2-5; v_call: TRBV7-8
cdr3_aa: CASSGQGRRTEAFF; j_call: TRBJ1-1; v_call: TRBV5-4
cdr3_aa: CASSYSASSNEQFF; j_call: TRBJ2-1; v_call: TRBV6-5
cdr3_aa: CASSVGQGITDTQYF; j_call: TRBJ2-3; v_call: TRBV9
cdr3_aa: CASSSEQGAGEKLFF; j_call: TRBJ1-4; v_call: TRBV5-6
cdr3_aa: CASSEGSGSYNEQFF; j_call: TRBJ2-1; v_call: TRBV10-1
cdr3_aa: CASRTQGALGSPLHF; j_call: TRBJ1-6; v_call: TRBV6-5
cdr3_aa: CSVEDRLGQGAGYGYTF; j_call: TRBJ1-2; v_call: TRBV29-1
cdr3_aa: CASSKAGVGKNIQYF; j_call: TRBJ2-4; v_call: TRBV21-1
cdr3_aa: CASSSDSYEQYF; j_call: NA; v_call: TRBV6-5
cdr3_aa: CASIVGTAPYEQYF; j_call: TRBJ2-7; v_call: TRBV7-9
cdr3_aa: CATSLNPKREKLFF; j_call: TRBJ1-4; v_call: TRBV15
cdr3_aa: CASSLAGRADGYTF; j_call: TRBJ1-2; v_call: TRBV5-1
cdr3_aa: CASSTRTSGAYNEQFF; j_call: TRBJ2-1; v_call: TRBV5-4
cdr3_aa: CASSQEATSGHNEQFF; j_call: TRBJ2-1; v_call: TRBV4-1
cdr3_aa: CASSFGTGSYNSPLHF; j_call: TRBJ1-6; v_call: TRBV5-1
cdr3_aa: CAWIDSLNTEAFF; j_call: TRBJ1-1; v_call: TRBV30
cdr3_aa: CASRGSTRGHEQFF; j_call: TRBJ2-1; v_call: TRBV7-9
cdr3_aa: CSARESTEAFF; j_call: TRBJ1-1; v_call: TRBV20-1
cdr3_aa: CASSFGQGGGNTIYF; j_call: TRBJ1-3; v_call: TRBV7-9
cdr3_aa: CASSMGRGYATSGRTSYEQYF; j_call: TRBJ2-7; v_call: TRBV19
cdr3_aa: CASSHDRGLSYEQYF; j_call: NA; v_call: TRBV18
cdr3_aa: CASRTAGTANTEAFF; j_call: TRBJ1-1; v_call: TRBV6-5
cdr3_aa: CASSHRGETEAFF; j_call: TRBJ1-1; v_call: TRBV4-3
cdr3_aa: CAWSAQTGANYGYTF; j_call: TRBJ1-2; v_call: TRBV30
cdr3_aa: CASSHDLAGGEQFF; j_call: TRBJ2-1; v_call: TRBV14
cdr3_aa: CASSGRDTSGNTIYF; j_call: TRBJ1-3; v_call: TRBV5-6
cdr3_aa: CSAAGTSGSPGNEQFF; j_call: TRBJ2-1; v_call: TRBV29-1
cdr3_aa: CASSLDMFTGEQYF; j_call: TRBJ2-5; v_call: TRBV5-1
cdr3_aa: CASSLTSYSNQPQHF; j_call: TRBJ1-5; v_call: TRBV27